This T cell receptor beta chain was identified during a study of blood T cells in healthy people across ages. As regards this clonotype: Its antigen is not known.

Through a sample-barcoded 5' primer and a J-beta primer mix, a second PCR was run for roughly 6 to 11 cycles. MiXCR, run by TCRdb on the 5' RACE reads, gives a single entry per CDR3 protein. The sample lists 600,000 or so distinct CDR3 sequences, about 28% occurring once. Each donor was a healthy Caucasian individual from Russia, aged 6 to 90. General study results and limits: Diversity of TCR beta per million T cells declined in a roughly linear way with age.

The sequenced sample was blood. This TCR came from an elderly woman in good health.

CDR3 nucleotides: TGTGCCAGCAGTTTGGGCTCGCCGGAAGAGACCCAGTACTTC. Amino acid sequence: CASSLGSPEETQYF. V and J are TRBV12-3 or TRBV12-4 and TRBJ2-7; D unresolved. The J call is uncertain, as TRBJ2-5 better fits the DNA end. This CDR3 has 14 residues.